This is a list of T cell receptor beta chains from one sample in a study of shared clonotypes between healthy human individuals. Repertoires were generated with immunoSEQ multiplex PCR, while TCRdb's copy carries only in-frame clones and drops some. The sample consists of about 1.5 million clones, roughly 96% of them appearing once. Sequenced material: naive CD4+ T cells sorted from blood. The receptors were gathered from a man aged 25-45 years in good health. Each CDR3 is given with its conserved first and last residue. A D gene is named only where the DNA matches it firmly. Clone size, where shown, is once, few, many, or a class for clones that have expanded.

J gene | V gene | clone size | D gene | CDR3 DNA | CDR3 protein
TRBJ2-3 | TRBV6-1 | - | - | TGTGCCAGCAGTCCGGGCCCGGGGTCGGATACGCAGTATTTT | CASSPGPGSDTQYF
TRBJ1-4 | TRBV5-8 | - | TRBD1 | TGTGCCAGCAGCTTGCAAGGGACAGCTAATGAAAAACTGTTTTTT | CASSLQGTANEKLFF
TRBJ1-4 | TRBV13 | - | - | TGTGCCAGCAGCCTTGGACTGAGAAATGAAAAACTGTTTTTT | CASSLGLRNEKLFF
TRBJ2-7 | TRBV10-3 | - | - | TGTGCCGCAAACCGGGACGGAAACTACGAGCAGTACTTC | CAANRDGNYEQYF
TRBJ1-1 | TRBV10-2 | - | - | TGCGCCAGCAGACAGAGTCATACTGAAGCTTTCTTT | CASRQSHTEAFF
TRBJ2-5 | TRBV16 | - | - | TGTGCCAGCAGCCCAGTGTACCGGGGAACAGAAGAGACCCAGTACTTC | CASSPVYRGTEETQYF
TRBJ1-2 | TRBV4-2 | - | TRBD1 | TGTGCCAGCAGCCAAAGGACAGGGGGCTTCGGGGGCTACACCTTC | CASSQRTGGFGGYTF
TRBJ2-5 | TRBV5-1 | once | TRBD2 | TGCGCCAGCAGAGCGGGAGAAGAGACCCAGTACTTC | CASRAGEETQYF
TRBJ2-7 | TRBV18 | - | - | TGTGCCAGCTCAGCGACCTCGGACCACGAGCAGTACTTC | CASSATSDHEQYF
TRBJ2-7 | TRBV7-9 | - | TRBD1 | TGTGCCAGCAGCCTACCCCGGACAGGGGAAAACTACGAGCAGTACTTC | CASSLPRTGENYEQYF
TRBJ1-2 | TRBV28 | - | TRBD1 | TGTGCCAGCAGTTTAGGGGGACAGAACTATGGCTACACCTTC | CASSLGGQNYGYTF
TRBJ2-1 | TRBV9 | - | - | TGTGCCAGCAGCGCCCGGGGTGAGGGCGATGAGCAGTTCTTC | CASSARGEGDEQFF
TRBJ1-1 | TRBV5-4 | - | - | TGTGCCAGCAGCCCCCAGCGGGGGGGGAACACTGAAGCTTTCTTT | CASSPQRGGNTEAFF
TRBJ2-1 | TRBV9 | once | TRBD2 | TGTGCCAGCAGCGTAGGAACGGGAGGTCGTAATGAGCAGTTCTTC | CASSVGTGGRNEQFF
TRBJ2-2 | TRBV5-1 | - | - | TGCGCCAGCAGCTTTAGGCGGAGCACCGGGGAGCTGTTTTTT | CASSFRRSTGELFF
TRBJ2-2 | TRBV6-5 | - | TRBD1 | TGTGCCAGCAGTATGCGGACAGGGCACACCGGGGAGCTGTTTTTT | CASSMRTGHTGELFF
TRBJ2-3 | TRBV10-3 | - | TRBD2 | TGTGCCATCGGACTAGTGTTGGGAGATACGCAGTATTTT | CAIGLVLGDTQYF
TRBJ1-2 | TRBV18 | - | - | TGTGCCAGCTCGCTTAACAGGGTTAACTATGGCTACACCTTC | CASSLNRVNYGYTF
TRBJ2-1 | TRBV6-6 | - | - | TGTGCCAGCACTTCTACTGGGGCAGGGTCCTACAATGAGCAGTTCTTC | CASTSTGAGSYNEQFF
TRBJ2-7 | TRBV29-1 | - | - | TGCAGCGTCCTGAGCTCCTACGAGCAGTACTTC | CSVLSSYEQYF
TRBJ2-2 | TRBV19 | - | - | TGTGCCAGTAGTCCCCGACGTACCGGGGAGCTGTTTTTT | CASSPRRTGELFF
TRBJ2-1 | TRBV7-6 | once | - | TGTGCCAGCAGCTTAGGGGCGTTAGCCCTCTACAATGAGCAGTTCTTC | CASSLGALALYNEQFF
TRBJ2-7 | TRBV18 | once | - | TGTGCCAGCTCACCTCTCCCCGGGGGGCGAGGGTACGAGCAGTACTTC | CASSPLPGGRGYEQYF
TRBJ1-1 | TRBV5-1 | - | TRBD1 | TGCGCCAGCAGCTTGGCGGGGGACAGGGACTCTGAAGCTTTCTTT | CASSLAGDRDSEAFF
TRBJ2-1 | TRBV7-6 | - | TRBD2 | TGTGCCAGCAGCTTGGCCGGGACTAGCGGATACAATGAGCAGTTCTTC | CASSLAGTSGYNEQFF
TRBJ2-1 | TRBV7-9 | - | TRBD2 | TGTGCCAGCAGCTTAGGGACGGGCGGGAGGGCCGATGAGCAGTTCTTC | CASSLGTGGRADEQFF
TRBJ1-5 | TRBV5-5 | - | - | TGTGCCAGCAGCTTGGTAGGGTTTCAGCCCCAGCATTTT | CASSLVGFQPQHF
TRBJ2-7 | TRBV6-1 | - | - | TGTGCCAGCAGTGAAGCTCGGGGTTGGAGTTACGAGCAGTACTTC | CASSEARGWSYEQYF
TRBJ1-1 | TRBV29-1 | - | - | TGCAGCGTTGAACAGGGACGGGGAACTGAAGCTTTCTTT | CSVEQGRGTEAFF
TRBJ2-5 | TRBV7-2 | - | TRBD1 | TGTGCCAGCAGCCCGTGGGACAGCAAAGAGACCCAGTACTTC | CASSPWDSKETQYF
TRBJ2-7 | TRBV14 | - | TRBD1 | TGTGCCAGCAGCCGAACCGGGACAGGGATCAGGTACGAGCAGTACTTC | CASSRTGTGIRYEQYF
TRBJ2-7 | TRBV6-6 | once | - | TGTGCCAGCAGTCAGCCGACCATACAGGGATCCTACGAGCAGTACTTC | CASSQPTIQGSYEQYF
TRBJ2-1 | TRBV5-1 | - | - | TGCGCCAGCAGCTTGGAAGCTAAGGGAATGTACAATGAGCAGTTCTTC | CASSLEAKGMYNEQFF
TRBJ2-5 | TRBV18 | - | TRBD1 | TGTGCCAGCTCACCGAGAAGGGGGCGACAAGAGACCCAGTACTTC | CASSPRRGRQETQYF
TRBJ1-1 | TRBV19 | - | TRBD1 | TGTGCCAGTAGTAGATGGGACAGAGAAGGGCCAACTGAAGCTTTCTTT | CASSRWDREGPTEAFF
TRBJ1-2 | TRBV28 | - | TRBD1 | TGTGCCAGCAGTTTGGTACAGGGGGTAGGGTATGGCTACACCTTC | CASSLVQGVGYGYTF
TRBJ2-2 | TRBV6-6 | - | - | TGTGCCAACAGTTACGGGGGAGGGGAGCTGTTTTTT | CANSYGGGELFF
TRBJ2-7 | TRBV9 | - | TRBD2 | TGTGCCAGCAGCGGGGGACTAGCGACGTTAGAGCAGTACTTC | CASSGGLATLEQYF
TRBJ2-3 | TRBV6-1 | - | - | TGTGCCAGCAGCGGGCGGAAGAGCACAGATACGCAGTATTTT | CASSGRKSTDTQYF
TRBJ2-4 | TRBV28 | - | - | TGTGCCAGCAAGGGACCAGGGCCCCTAGCCAAAAACATTCAGTACTTC | CASKGPGPLAKNIQYF
TRBJ2-7 | TRBV5-1 | once | - | TGCGCCAGCAGCCGTGGCAGGGAATCGTACGAGCAGTACTTC | CASSRGRESYEQYF
TRBJ2-1 | TRBV7-8 | once | - | TGTGCCAGCAGCTTAGCGCGGGGACGGGCCGGCATTGATGAGCAGTTCTTC | CASSLARGRAGIDEQFF
TRBJ1-3 | TRBV5-1 | once | - | TGCGCCAGCAGCTTGGAAGAGGGGATAAACACCATATATTTT | CASSLEEGINTIYF
TRBJ2-7 | TRBV5-6 | - | - | TGTGCCAGCAGCGGCAGGCTTTCCTACGAGCAGTACTTC | CASSGRLSYEQYF
TRBJ2-1 | TRBV10-3 | - | TRBD1 | TGTGCCATCAGCCCGGGACAGGGGTTCTACAATGAGCAGTTCTTC | CAISPGQGFYNEQFF
TRBJ2-1 | TRBV18 | - | - | TGTGCCAGCTCACCACGGGAATGGCGGGATAGCTACAATGAGCAGTTCTTC | CASSPREWRDSYNEQFF
TRBJ2-3 | TRBV6-5 | - | - | TGTGCCAGCACTCCCCCACCCTTGGGCACAGATACGCAGTATTTT | CASTPPPLGTDTQYF
TRBJ2-7 | TRBV30 | once | TRBD2 | TGTGCCTGCGGGACTAGTTCCTACGAGCAGTACTTC | CACGTSSYEQYF
TRBJ2-1 | TRBV20-1 | - | - | TGCAGTGTCGGCCATGAGCAGTTCTTC | CSVGHEQFF
TRBJ2-7 | TRBV28 | - | - | TGTGCCAGCAGTTCCCCGGGACCACCCTCCTACGAGCAGTACTTC | CASSSPGPPSYEQYF
TRBJ1-3 | TRBV9 | - | - | TGTGCCAGCAGCCCGGGACCTGACCTAGGGGGCACCATATATTTT | CASSPGPDLGGTIYF
TRBJ1-2 | TRBV19 | - | TRBD1 | TGTGCCAGTAGTAAGGGGGCTGGCTACACCTTC | CASSKGAGYTF
TRBJ2-7 | TRBV2 | - | TRBD1 | TGTGCCAGCAGTGGGACAGGGAGTGTTACCTACGAGCAGTACTTC | CASSGTGSVTYEQYF
TRBJ2-1 | TRBV5-6 | - | TRBD2 | TGTGCCAGCAGCAGGAGGACTAGCGGGATTTCTTACAATGAGCAGTTCTTC | CASSRRTSGISYNEQFF